Listed below are T cell receptor beta chains from one sample, sequenced in a study of blood T cell repertoires in COVID-19. Repertoires were generated with immunoSEQ multiplex PCR, while TCRdb's copy carries only in-frame clones and drops some. Among a few hundred thousand clones listed, approximately 89% were seen once. The sample was PBMCs or T cells enriched from blood (not recorded which). The receptors here all came from a woman between 40 and 50 years old with acute COVID-19. CDR3s include the opening cysteine and the closing phenylalanine or tryptophan. Fields, in order: V gene, clone size, J gene, D gene, CDR3 DNA, CDR3 protein. A D gene is named only where the DNA matches it firmly. Clone size is given for some rows only: seen once, a few or many times, or a class if the clone is expanded.

TRBV12-3/TRBV12-4	once	TRBJ2-2	.	TGTGCCAGCAGACAGGGTTGGACCGGGGAGCTGTTTTTT	CASRQGWTGELFF
TRBV5-6	.	TRBJ1-2	.	TGTGCCAGCAGCTTAGGCAGGGTAGACGGCTACACCTTC	CASSLGRVDGYTF
TRBV27	once	TRBJ1-1	TRBD1	TGTGCCAGCGCGTTGCGCCTGACAGGGTTGAACACTGAAGCTTTCTTT	CASALRLTGLNTEAFF
TRBV5-1	.	TRBJ1-4	TRBD1	TGCGCCAGCCAGACAGGGGGCACAACTAATGAAAAACTGTTTTTT	CASQTGGTTNEKLFF
TRBV5-1	.	TRBJ1-4	TRBD1	TGCGCCAGCACCGGGACAGGGGGCATTAATGAAAAACTGTTTTTT	CASTGTGGINEKLFF
TRBV3-1/TRBV3-2	.	TRBJ2-5	TRBD2	TGTGCCAGCAGCCAAGCCGGGGGGGGGTTCCAAGAGACCCAGTACTTC	CASSQAGGGFQETQYF
TRBV30	once	TRBJ1-4	.	TGTGCCTGGAGTGTAGGGGCTGCAACTAATGAAAAACTGTTTTTT	CAWSVGAATNEKLFF
TRBV6-1	.	TRBJ2-1	TRBD2	TGTGCCAGCAGTGGACTAGCGGGGGGGTCGTCCTACAATGAGCAGTTCTTC	CASSGLAGGSSYNEQFF
TRBV28	.	TRBJ1-1	.	TGTGCCAGCAGTTTCGGGGGGGGTTATGACACTGAAGCTTTCTTT	CASSFGGGYDTEAFF
TRBV10-3	.	TRBJ1-2	TRBD1	TGTGCCATCAGTGGCCCGGACAGGGGCAACTATGGCTACACCTTC	CAISGPDRGNYGYTF
TRBV19	.	TRBJ2-3	TRBD2	TGTGCCAGTAGTTCCGGACTAGCGGGAGTTACCGATACGCAGTATTTT	CASSSGLAGVTDTQYF
TRBV24-1	.	TRBJ2-7	TRBD1	TGTGCCACCAGTGATTTGGGGACAGGGGACGAGCAGTACTTC	CATSDLGTGDEQYF
TRBV24-1	once	TRBJ2-1	.	TGTGCCACCAGTGTGCGGAGCTCCTACAATGAGCAGTTCTTC	CATSVRSSYNEQFF
TRBV11-2	.	TRBJ2-5	.	TGTGCCAGCAGCGGAATAGGGGCGGTCCAAGAGACCCAGTACTTC	CASSGIGAVQETQYF
TRBV10-2	.	TRBJ1-2	.	TGCGCCAGCAGTGGGCAGAGGAACTATGGCTACACCTTC	CASSGQRNYGYTF
TRBV24-1	.	TRBJ2-1	.	TGTGCCACCAGTGATAGCTCGGACAGCTACAATGAGCAGTTCTTC	CATSDSSDSYNEQFF
TRBV11-2	.	TRBJ2-5	.	TGTGCCAGCAGCTTAGGGAGGACAGATTATGCGGAGACCCAGTACTTC	CASSLGRTDYAETQYF
TRBV6-5	.	TRBJ1-6	TRBD1	TGTGCCAGCAGCGGGGACAGGGGACATAATTCACCCCTCCACTTT	CASSGDRGHNSPLHF
TRBV18	.	TRBJ2-3	TRBD2	TGTGCCAGCACAGGGACTAGCGGGGGCCGAGGCACAGATACGCAGTATTTT	CASTGTSGGRGTDTQYF
TRBV5-1	.	TRBJ2-2	TRBD2	TGCGCCAGCACCGGCGGGAGGCACACCGGGGAGCTGTTTTTT	CASTGGRHTGELFF
TRBV10-3	.	TRBJ1-3	TRBD1	TGTGCCATCAGATCCGACAGGGGGACAGGAAACACCATATATTTT	CAIRSDRGTGNTIYF
TRBV7-4	.	TRBJ1-5	.	TGTGCCAGCAGGGTACTTTATAGCAATCAGCCCCAGCATTTT	CASRVLYSNQPQHF
TRBV4-3	.	TRBJ1-1	.	TGCGCCAGCAGCCCCGTGGGGGCGCGAACTGAAGCTTTCTTT	CASSPVGARTEAFF
TRBV4-2	.	TRBJ1-5	.	TGTGCCAGCAGCCCCCCGGGGGGTCAGCCCCAGCATTTT	CASSPPGGQPQHF
TRBV9	.	TRBJ1-4	TRBD1	TGTGCCAGCAGCTCCAACCCCGGGACAGGGGGCAATAATGAAAAACTGTTTTTT	CASSSNPGTGGNNEKLFF
TRBV7-2	.	TRBJ1-4	TRBD1	TGTGCCAGCAGCTTAGCGCGGACAGGGTATGAAAAACTGTTTTTT	CASSLARTGYEKLFF
TRBV10-2	few	TRBJ2-7	.	TGCGCCAGCAGTCAGGATAGGGGTAGCTCCTACGAGCAGTACTTC	CASSQDRGSSYEQYF
TRBV7-2	.	TRBJ2-3	TRBD2	TGTGCCAGCAGCTTAGTAGCGGGAGCGGGCACAGATACGCAGTATTTT	CASSLVAGAGTDTQYF
TRBV6-9	.	TRBJ1-5	.	TGTGCCAGCAGTCCCCAACGGGTACTCTATAGCAATCAGCCCCAGCATTTT	CASSPQRVLYSNQPQHF
TRBV18	.	TRBJ2-7	.	TGTGCCAGCTCACCGCCTGACAACTACGAGCAGTACTTC	CASSPPDNYEQYF
TRBV3-1/TRBV3-2	.	TRBJ2-7	TRBD2	TGTGCCAGCAGTCGAGCGGGGGCAGGGTTCTCGTCTATTAACGAGCAGTACTTC	CASSRAGAGFSSINEQYF
TRBV7-2	.	TRBJ1-1	TRBD1	TGTGCCAGCAGCCCCGGGACAGGGATGAACACTGAAGCTTTCTTT	CASSPGTGMNTEAFF
TRBV5-1	.	TRBJ1-4	TRBD1	TGCGCCAGCAGCCCCGACAGGGCTAAATATGAAAAACTGTTTTTT	CASSPDRAKYEKLFF
TRBV27	.	TRBJ1-2	TRBD1	TGTGCCAGCAGTTCTTATACCGGGACAGCTAACTATGGCTACACCTTC	CASSSYTGTANYGYTF
TRBV10-1	once	TRBJ1-3	.	TGCGCCAGCAGTGGTCGGCAGGGGTACGGAAACACCATATATTTT	CASSGRQGYGNTIYF
TRBV7-2	.	TRBJ1-2	TRBD1	TGTGCCAGCAGCCTCACTGGTGGGACAGGGGGCGACTATGGCTACACCTTC	CASSLTGGTGGDYGYTF